Listed below are T cell receptor beta chains from one sample, sequenced in a study of T cell clones after liver transplantation. This table comes from immunoSEQ multiplex PCR, and its TCRdb copy is limited to in-frame clones, with some not included. The sample records 99,000 or so clones, 80% to 85% being singletons. Sequenced material: CD4+ T cells from blood, taken before liver transplant. The receptors were sampled from a human donor who received a liver transplant. Both conserved end residues are part of each CDR3. D genes are given only for firm matches. Clone size is stated in some rows and not others, as once, few, many or a class when expanded.

J: TRBJ2-6
size: NA
V: TRBV2
D: NA
CDR3: CASSEERLGVRSGANVLTF
DNA: TGTGCCAGCAGTGAAGAACGCCTCGGGGTTCGCTCTGGGGCCAACGTCCTGACTTTC

J: TRBJ2-7
size: once
V: TRBV4-1
D: NA
CDR3: CASSQGLASGSWNEQYF
DNA: TGCGCCAGCAGCCAAGGTCTCGCCTCCGGGAGCTGGAACGAGCAGTACTTC

J: TRBJ2-3
size: NA
V: TRBV11-2
D: TRBD2
CDR3: CASSLVFRASGSSDTQYF
DNA: TGTGCCAGCAGCTTAGTTTTTAGGGCTAGCGGGAGTTCAGATACGCAGTATTTT

J: TRBJ1-6
size: NA
V: TRBV7-2
D: NA
CDR3: CASSSQGLGGSYNSPLHF
DNA: TGTGCCAGCAGCTCACAGGGATTAGGGGGCTCCTATAATTCACCCCTCCACTTT

J: TRBJ1-3
size: NA
V: TRBV5-6
D: NA
CDR3: CASSTEGGHSGNTIYF
DNA: TGTGCCAGCAGCACCGAGGGGGGGCACTCTGGAAACACCATATATTTT

J: TRBJ2-1
size: NA
V: TRBV4-3
D: NA
CDR3: CASSQGGTGSIPLLTYNEQFF
DNA: TGCGCCAGCAGCCAGGGTGGAACAGGGTCCATCCCTCTCTTAACATACAATGAGCAGTTCTTC

J: TRBJ2-7
size: NA
V: TRBV7-2
D: NA
CDR3: CASSQRTVPYEQYF
DNA: TGTGCCAGCAGCCAAAGGACAGTACCCTACGAGCAGTACTTC

J: TRBJ2-3
size: few
V: TRBV7-9
D: TRBD2
CDR3: CASSRGLAGITDTQYF
DNA: TGTGCCAGCAGCCGGGGACTAGCGGGGATCACAGATACGCAGTATTTT

J: TRBJ2-7
size: few
V: TRBV27
D: NA
CDR3: CASSRRMGTGYEQYF
DNA: TGTGCCAGCAGTCGCCGAATGGGGACTGGCTACGAGCAGTACTTC

J: TRBJ2-5
size: NA
V: TRBV9
D: NA
CDR3: CASSVDLETQYF
DNA: TGTGCCAGCAGCGTTGATTTAGAGACCCAGTACTTC

J: TRBJ1-5
size: NA
V: TRBV2
D: NA
CDR3: CASRATQDQPQHF
DNA: TGTGCCAGCAGGGCCACACAGGATCAGCCCCAGCATTTT

J: TRBJ1-4
size: NA
V: TRBV9
D: NA
CDR3: CASSGSTGGQNEKLFF
DNA: TGTGCCAGCAGCGGCTCGACAGGCGGTCAAAATGAAAAACTGTTTTTT

J: TRBJ2-2
size: NA
V: TRBV5-4
D: TRBD1
CDR3: CASSPTGGTGELFF
DNA: TGTGCCAGCAGCCCGACAGGGGGTACCGGGGAGCTGTTTTTT

J: TRBJ2-2
size: NA
V: TRBV19
D: NA
CDR3: CASSISVTGELFF
DNA: TGTGCCAGTAGTATATCAGTCACCGGGGAGCTGTTTTTT

J: TRBJ2-5
size: NA
V: TRBV18
D: NA
CDR3: CASSPSRETQYF
DNA: TGTGCCAGCTCACCGTCTCGCGAGACCCAGTACTTC

J: TRBJ2-7
size: NA
V: TRBV5-6
D: TRBD2
CDR3: CASSPGLGGYEQYF
DNA: TGTGCCAGCAGCCCGGGTTTGGGGGGGTACGAGCAGTACTTC

J: TRBJ1-1
size: NA
V: TRBV7-9
D: NA
CDR3: CASSFAEGRRTEAFF
DNA: TGTGCCAGCAGCTTCGCGGAGGGCAGGCGGACTGAAGCTTTCTTT

J: TRBJ2-7
size: few
V: TRBV27
D: NA
CDR3: CASRDVAYEQYF
DNA: TGTGCCAGCAGGGACGTTGCCTACGAGCAGTACTTC